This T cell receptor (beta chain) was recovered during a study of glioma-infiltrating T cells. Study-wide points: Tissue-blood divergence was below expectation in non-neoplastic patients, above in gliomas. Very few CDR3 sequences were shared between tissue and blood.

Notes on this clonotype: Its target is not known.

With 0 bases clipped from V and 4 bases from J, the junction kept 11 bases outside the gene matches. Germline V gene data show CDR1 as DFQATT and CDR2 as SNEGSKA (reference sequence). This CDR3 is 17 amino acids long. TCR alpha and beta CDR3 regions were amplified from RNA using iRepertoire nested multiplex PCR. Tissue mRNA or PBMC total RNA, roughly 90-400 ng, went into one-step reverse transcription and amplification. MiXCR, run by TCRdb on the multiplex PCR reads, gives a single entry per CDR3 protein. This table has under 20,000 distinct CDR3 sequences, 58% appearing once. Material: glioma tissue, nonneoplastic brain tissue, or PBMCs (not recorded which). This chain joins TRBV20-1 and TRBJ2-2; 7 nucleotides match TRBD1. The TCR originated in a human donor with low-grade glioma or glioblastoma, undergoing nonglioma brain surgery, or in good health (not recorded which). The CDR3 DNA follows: TGCAGTGCTAGAGATCGTACAGGGGTTTGGGGCACCGGGGAGCTGTTTTTT. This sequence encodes CSARDRTGVWGTGELFF.